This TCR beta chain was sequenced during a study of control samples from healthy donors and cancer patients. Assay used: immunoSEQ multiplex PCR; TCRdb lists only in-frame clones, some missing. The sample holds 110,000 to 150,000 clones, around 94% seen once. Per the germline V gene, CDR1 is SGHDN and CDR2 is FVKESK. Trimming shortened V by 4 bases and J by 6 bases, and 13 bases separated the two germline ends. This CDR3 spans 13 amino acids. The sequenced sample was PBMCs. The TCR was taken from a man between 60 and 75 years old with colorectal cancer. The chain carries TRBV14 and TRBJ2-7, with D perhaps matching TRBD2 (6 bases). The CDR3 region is CASSPTSLSEQYF. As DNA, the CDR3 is TGTGCCAGCAGCCCGACTAGTTTGAGCGAGCAGTACTTC.